This T cell receptor beta chain appears in the sequencing data of a study of cytomegalovirus exposure and HLA in healthy donors. CDR3 length equals 19 residues. The J segment lost 0 bases and the V segment lost 1 base, leaving 11 bases of the junction unmatched. Germline CDR1 is LNHNV and CDR2 is YYDKDF (reference sequence). Notes on this clone: Its antigen is still unknown.

Despite likely unrecorded immune exposures, the donors were nominally healthy at the time of sampling. General observations from the study: Association of some 18,000 TCR beta sequences with HLA alleles was found at 0.05 false discovery rate in a later analysis. TRBV6-2, TRBV6-3 and other indistinguishable V segments were excluded.

PCR amplification relied on 60 Vbeta primers (plus 13 Jbeta primers). Per the authors' pipeline: Approximately 9.9 million shared chains were among the 80 million or so unique TCR beta chains that a later analysis counted. Some clones are missing from TCRdb's copy, which holds only in-frame ones; the method was immunoSEQ multiplex PCR. V and J calls and clone size are given by that table; D and trimming were obtained from the DNA. The sample includes approximately 110,000 clones, 74% of them seen just once. V usage is TRBV15 and J usage is TRBJ2-1; TRBD1 agrees at 8 bases. This clonotype was sampled from a man aged 45-65 years in good health and CMV-seropositive. The sample was PBMCs. CDR3 residues: CATSRVGRGPGSSYNEQFF. The CDR3 nucleotides read TGTGCCACCAGCAGAGTCGGCAGGGGGCCGGGGAGCTCCTACAATGAGCAGTTCTTC.